These T cell receptor beta chains were read from a single sample in a study of regulatory T cells in long-lasting Graves disease. One entry per CDR3 protein, called by TCRdb with MiXCR from the multiplex PCR reads. The sample has roughly 400,000 distinct CDR3 sequences, around 21% seen once. The sequencing used peripheral blood mononuclear cells (PBMCs), collected when the disease was refractory, from a patient treated with antithyroid drugs. These receptors all stem from a female donor with Graves disease. The CDR3 runs from the conserved cysteine through the conserved F or W. A D gene is named only where the DNA matches it firmly. Clone size is given for some rows only: seen once, a few or many times, or a class if the clone is expanded.

j_gene	v_gene	abundance	d_gene	CDR3nt	CDR3aa
TRBJ1-2	TRBV6-1	NA	NA	TGTGCCAGCGGACGGCCCTATGGCTACGCCTTC	CASGRPYGYAF
TRBJ2-5	TRBV5-8	many	TRBD2	TGTGCCAGCAGCTTTGGAAGCGGGAGGCAAGAGACCCAGTACTTC	CASSFGSGRQETQYF
TRBJ1-1	TRBV27	few	NA	TGTGCCAGCAGTTCGAACGGGGGAACCTCTGAAGCTTTCTTT	CASSSNGGTSEAFF
TRBJ2-1	TRBV11-2	NA	TRBD2	TGTGCCAGCAGCTCCCCCACTAGCGGGAGATACAATGAGCAGTTCTTC	CASSSPTSGRYNEQFF
TRBJ1-5	TRBV19	few	NA	TGTGCCAGTAGTATCAAAGACAGTGGCAATCAGCCCCAGCATTTT	CASSIKDSGNQPQHF
TRBJ2-1	TRBV30	NA	NA	TGTGCCTGGAGTGTAAAACTAACCTACTACAATGAGCAGTTCTTC	CAWSVKLTYYNEQFF
TRBJ1-6	TRBV28	many	TRBD1	TGTGCCAGCAGTTTGCCGACAGGGGATAATTCACCCCTCCACTTT	CASSLPTGDNSPLHF
TRBJ1-1	TRBV12-3/TRBV12-4	many	TRBD1	TGTGCCAGCAGCTTGGCAGGGGGCCCTGAAGCTTTCTTT	CASSLAGGPEAFF
TRBJ1-2	TRBV15	NA	NA	TGTGCCGCCAGCAGAGAAAGCAAGGGCTATGGCTACACCTTC	CAASRESKGYGYTF
TRBJ2-2	TRBV5-1	few	TRBD1	TGCGCCAGCGGCTCCGGGACAGGTGGTTCCGGGGAGCTGTTTTTT	CASGSGTGGSGELFF
TRBJ2-7	TRBV11-2	many	TRBD2	TGTGCCAGCAGGCGGGGGGACTCCTACGAGCAGTACTTC	CASRRGDSYEQYF
TRBJ2-7	TRBV12-3/TRBV12-4	many	NA	TGTGCCAGCAGTTCGACTAGTACCTACGAGCAGTACTTC	CASSSTSTYEQYF
TRBJ2-3	TRBV2	NA	TRBD2	TGTGCCAGCACTGGCGGGCTAGCGGGAGGCACCTTGGCAGATACGCAGTATTTT	CASTGGLAGGTLADTQYF
TRBJ2-7	TRBV5-5	few	TRBD2	TGTGCCAGCAGCTTGGAGTCTAGCGGATCCTACGAGCAGTACTTC	CASSLESSGSYEQYF
TRBJ2-2	TRBV6-9	NA	NA	TGTGCCAGCAGTTGGGTAGGAGGGACCGGGGAGCTGTTTTTT	CASSWVGGTGELFF
TRBJ2-5	TRBV11-2	NA	NA	TGTGCCAGCAGCTTACGAACCCAGGGGGGAGAGACCCAGTACTTC	CASSLRTQGGETQYF
TRBJ1-1	TRBV7-2	many	TRBD1	TGTGCCAGCAGCCTTCTACAGGGGACGTTCACTGAAGCTTTCTTT	CASSLLQGTFTEAFF
TRBJ2-7	TRBV10-3	NA	NA	TGTGCCATCAGTGAGGAGGGGGGGGCCTACGAGCAGTACTTC	CAISEEGGAYEQYF
TRBJ1-1	TRBV28	many	NA	TGTGCCAGCAGCTTTCCACAGAACACTGAAGCTTTCTTT	CASSFPQNTEAFF
TRBJ1-4	TRBV28	few	NA	TGTGCCAGCAGTTTCCGCTTTAATGAAAAACTGTTTTTT	CASSFRFNEKLFF
TRBJ1-4	TRBV30	many	NA	TGTGCCTGGAGTGAGACCTTCTCGGGTGAAAAACTGTTTTTT	CAWSETFSGEKLFF
TRBJ2-5	TRBV6-2/TRBV6-3	NA	TRBD1	TGTGCCAGCAATTACTCGACAGGGGTAGAGACCCAGTACTTC	CASNYSTGVETQYF
TRBJ2-7	TRBV6-2/TRBV6-3	few	TRBD1	TGTGCCAGTTCCGCCGGGACAGGGAAACGCGAGCAGTACTTC	CASSAGTGKREQYF
TRBJ2-1	TRBV7-8	NA	NA	TGTGCCAGCAGCTCCCCCGACAGGAGGTCCTACAATGAGCAGTTCTTC	CASSSPDRRSYNEQFF
TRBJ1-1	TRBV7-8	NA	TRBD1	TGTGCCAGCAGCTTGGGAGGGACAGGTCAGACCCTGAACACTGAAGCTTTCTTT	CASSLGGTGQTLNTEAFF
TRBJ2-7	TRBV10-3	many	NA	TGTGCCATCAGTGAGGCGACATCCCCATTCGAGCAGTACTTC	CAISEATSPFEQYF
TRBJ2-5	TRBV28	many	TRBD1	TGTGCCAGCAGCCCAGACAGGGGGTGGGCCGGTTACCAAGAGACCCAGTACTTC	CASSPDRGWAGYQETQYF
TRBJ1-6	TRBV27	many	NA	TGTGCCAGCAGTCCGTGGACGGGAGGTAATTCACCCCTCCACTTT	CASSPWTGGNSPLHF
TRBJ1-1	TRBV20-1	NA	TRBD1	TGCAGTGCTACACAGGGGGCTGTAATCACTGAAGCTTTCTTT	CSATQGAVITEAFF
TRBJ1-4	TRBV28	many	NA	TGTGCCAGCAGTTTTGAAACAGGGAGAGGACGAGAAAAACTGTTTTTT	CASSFETGRGREKLFF
TRBJ2-1	TRBV6-2/TRBV6-3	few	TRBD2	TGTGCCAGCAGTTACGGGACTAGCGAAAACAATGAGCAGTTCTTC	CASSYGTSENNEQFF
TRBJ2-3	TRBV6-1	once	NA	TGTGCCAGCAGCCCTCAAACAGATACGCAGTATTTT	CASSPQTDTQYF
TRBJ1-2	TRBV12-3/TRBV12-4	many	NA	TGTGCCAGCAGTTTCGACGCCAGAGGGGCTAACTATGGCTACACCTTC	CASSFDARGANYGYTF
TRBJ2-1	TRBV15	once	NA	TGTGCCACCAGCAGAGATCGCTGGCTCTATGAGCAGTTCTTC	CATSRDRWLYEQFF